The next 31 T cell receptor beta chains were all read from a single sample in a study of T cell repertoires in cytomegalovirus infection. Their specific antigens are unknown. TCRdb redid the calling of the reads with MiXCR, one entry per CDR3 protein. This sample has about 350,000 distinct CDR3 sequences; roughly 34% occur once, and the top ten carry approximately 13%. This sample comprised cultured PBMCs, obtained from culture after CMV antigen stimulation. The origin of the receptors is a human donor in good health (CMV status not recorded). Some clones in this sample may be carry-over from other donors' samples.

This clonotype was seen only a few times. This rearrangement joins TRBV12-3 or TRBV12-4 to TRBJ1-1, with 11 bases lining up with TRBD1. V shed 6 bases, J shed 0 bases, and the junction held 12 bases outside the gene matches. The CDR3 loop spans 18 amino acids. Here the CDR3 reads CASRPGQGVFGMNTEAFF. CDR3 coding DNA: TGTGCCAGCAGGCCGGGACAGGGGGTCTTTGGCATGAACACTGAAGCTTTCTTT.

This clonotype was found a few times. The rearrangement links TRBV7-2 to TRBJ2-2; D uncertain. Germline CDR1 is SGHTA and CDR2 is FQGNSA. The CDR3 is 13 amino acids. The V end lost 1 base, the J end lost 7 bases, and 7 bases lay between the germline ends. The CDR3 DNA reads TGTGCCAGCAGCTTAGATATCGGCGGGGAGCTGTTTTTT. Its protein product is CASSLDIGGELFF.

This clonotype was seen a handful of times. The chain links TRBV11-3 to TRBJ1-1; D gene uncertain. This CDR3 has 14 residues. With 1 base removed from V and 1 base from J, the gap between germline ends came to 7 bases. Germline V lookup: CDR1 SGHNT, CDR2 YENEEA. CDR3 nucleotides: TGTGCCAGCAGCTTAGGTCCGGCGAACACTGAAGCTTTCTTT. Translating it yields CASSLGPANTEAFF.

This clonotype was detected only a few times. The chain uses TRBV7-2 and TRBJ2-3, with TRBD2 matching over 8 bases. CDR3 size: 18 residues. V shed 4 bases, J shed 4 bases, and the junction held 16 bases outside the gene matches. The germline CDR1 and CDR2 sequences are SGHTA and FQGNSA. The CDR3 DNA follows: TGTGCCAGCAGCTCCAAGTACTGGACTAGCTCGGTTTCAGATACGCAGTATTTT. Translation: CASSSKYWTSSVSDTQYF.

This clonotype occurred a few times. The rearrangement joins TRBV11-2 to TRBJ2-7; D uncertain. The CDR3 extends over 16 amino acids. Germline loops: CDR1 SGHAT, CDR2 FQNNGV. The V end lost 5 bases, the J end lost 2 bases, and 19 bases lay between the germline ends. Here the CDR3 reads CASSPRPRVTTYEQYF. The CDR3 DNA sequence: TGTGCCAGCAGCCCGAGGCCACGGGTTACAACCTACGAGCAGTACTTC.

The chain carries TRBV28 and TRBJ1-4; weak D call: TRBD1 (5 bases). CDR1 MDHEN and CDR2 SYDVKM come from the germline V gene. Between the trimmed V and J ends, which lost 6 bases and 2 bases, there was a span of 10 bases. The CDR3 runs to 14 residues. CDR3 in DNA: TGTGCCAGCAGGGGTGGGGCTACTAATGAAAAACTGTTTTTT. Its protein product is CASRGGATNEKLFF.

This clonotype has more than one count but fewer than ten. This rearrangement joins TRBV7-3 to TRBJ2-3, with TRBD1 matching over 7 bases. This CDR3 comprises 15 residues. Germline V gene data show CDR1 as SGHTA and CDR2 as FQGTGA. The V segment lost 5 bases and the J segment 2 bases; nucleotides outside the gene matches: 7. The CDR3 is CASSPNRGVTDTQYF. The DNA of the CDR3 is TGTGCCAGCAGCCCGAACAGGGGCGTCACAGATACGCAGTATTTT.

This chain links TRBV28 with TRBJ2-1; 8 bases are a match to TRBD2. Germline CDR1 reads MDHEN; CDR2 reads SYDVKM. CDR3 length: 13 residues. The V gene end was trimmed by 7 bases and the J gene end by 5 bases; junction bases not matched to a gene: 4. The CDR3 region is CASMREENNEQFF. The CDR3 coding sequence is TGTGCCAGCATGCGGGAGGAAAACAATGAGCAGTTCTTC.

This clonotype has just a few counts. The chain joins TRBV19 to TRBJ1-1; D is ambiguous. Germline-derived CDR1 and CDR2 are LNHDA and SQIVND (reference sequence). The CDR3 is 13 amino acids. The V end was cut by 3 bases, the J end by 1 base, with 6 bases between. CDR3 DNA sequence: TGTGCCAGTAGTATCCTGCGGAACACTGAAGCTTTCTTT. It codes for CASSILRNTEAFF.

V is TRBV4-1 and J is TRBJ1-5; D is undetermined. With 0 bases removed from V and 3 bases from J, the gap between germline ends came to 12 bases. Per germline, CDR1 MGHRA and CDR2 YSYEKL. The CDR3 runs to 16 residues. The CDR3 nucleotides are TGCGCCAGCAGCCAAGATTTTTTACGGTCCAATCAGCCCCAGCATTTT. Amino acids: CASSQDFLRSNQPQHF.

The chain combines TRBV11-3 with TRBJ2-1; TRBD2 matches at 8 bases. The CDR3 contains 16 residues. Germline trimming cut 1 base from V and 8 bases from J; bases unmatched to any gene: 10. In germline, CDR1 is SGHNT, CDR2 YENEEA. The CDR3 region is CASSLAWTSNADEQFF. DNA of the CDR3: TGTGCCAGCAGCTTAGCATGGACTAGCAACGCCGATGAGCAGTTCTTC. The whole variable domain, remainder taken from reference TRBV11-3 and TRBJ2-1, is EAGVVQSPRYKIIEKKQPVAFWCNPISGHNTLYWYLQNLGQGPELLIRYENEEAVDDSQLPKDRFSAERLKGVDSTLKIQPAELGDSAVYLCASSLAWTSNADEQFFGPGTRLTVL.

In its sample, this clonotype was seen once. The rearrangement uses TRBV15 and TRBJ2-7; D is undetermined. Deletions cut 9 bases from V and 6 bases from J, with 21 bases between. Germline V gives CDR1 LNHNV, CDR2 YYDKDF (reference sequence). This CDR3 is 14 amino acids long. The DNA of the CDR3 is TGTGCCACTGCCCCAAACCTAGGACCCACCGAGCAGTACTTC. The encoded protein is CATAPNLGPTEQYF.

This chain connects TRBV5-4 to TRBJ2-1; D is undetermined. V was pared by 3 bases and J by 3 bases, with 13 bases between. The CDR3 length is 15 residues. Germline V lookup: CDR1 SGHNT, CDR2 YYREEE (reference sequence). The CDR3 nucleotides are TGTGCCAGCAGCTCACCTCCCAGCGACTACAATGAGCAGTTCTTC. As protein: CASSSPPSDYNEQFF.

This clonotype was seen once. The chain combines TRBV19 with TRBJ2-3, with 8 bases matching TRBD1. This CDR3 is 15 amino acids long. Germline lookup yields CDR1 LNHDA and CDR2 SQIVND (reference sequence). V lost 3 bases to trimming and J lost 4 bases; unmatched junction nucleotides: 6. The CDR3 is CASSMGQALSDTQYF. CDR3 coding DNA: TGTGCCAGTAGTATGGGACAGGCATTATCAGATACGCAGTATTTT. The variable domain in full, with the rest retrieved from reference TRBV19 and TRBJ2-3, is DGGITQSPKYLFRKEGQNVTLSCEQNLNHDAMYWYRQDPGQGLRLIYYSQIVNDFQKGDIAEGYSVSREKKESFPLTVTSAQKNPTAFYLCASSMGQALSDTQYFGPGTRLTVL.

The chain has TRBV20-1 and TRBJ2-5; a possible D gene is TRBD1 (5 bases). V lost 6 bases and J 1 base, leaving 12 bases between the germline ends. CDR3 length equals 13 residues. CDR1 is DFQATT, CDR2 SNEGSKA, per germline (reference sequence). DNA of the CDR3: TGCAGTGCCTCCCGACAGCCCCAAGAGACCCAGTACTTC. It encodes CSASRQPQETQYF.

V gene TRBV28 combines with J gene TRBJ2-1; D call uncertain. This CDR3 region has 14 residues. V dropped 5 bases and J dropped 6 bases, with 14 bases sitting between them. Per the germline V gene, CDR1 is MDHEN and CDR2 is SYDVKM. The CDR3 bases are TGTGCCAGCAGTACCACGGCCCCTTCCAATGAGCAGTTCTTC. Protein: CASSTTAPSNEQFF. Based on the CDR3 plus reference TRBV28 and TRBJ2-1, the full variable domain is DVKVTQSSRYLVKRTGEKVFLECVQDMDHENMFWYRQDPGLGLRLIYFSYDVKMKEKGDIPEGYSVSREKKERFSLILESASTNQTSMYLCASSTTAPSNEQFFGPGTRLTVL.

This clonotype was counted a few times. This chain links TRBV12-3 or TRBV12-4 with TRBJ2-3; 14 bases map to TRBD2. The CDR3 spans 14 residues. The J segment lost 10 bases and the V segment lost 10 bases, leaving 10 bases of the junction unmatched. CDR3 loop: CATTQGLAGEAQYF. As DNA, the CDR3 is TGTGCCACCACCCAGGGACTAGCGGGAGAGGCGCAGTATTTT.

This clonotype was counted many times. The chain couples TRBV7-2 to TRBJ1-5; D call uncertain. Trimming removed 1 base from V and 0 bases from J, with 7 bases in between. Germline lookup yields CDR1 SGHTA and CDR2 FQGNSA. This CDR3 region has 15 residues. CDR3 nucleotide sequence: TGTGCCAGCAGCTTAGGCCTCCTTAGCAATCAGCCCCAGCATTTT. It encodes CASSLGLLSNQPQHF.

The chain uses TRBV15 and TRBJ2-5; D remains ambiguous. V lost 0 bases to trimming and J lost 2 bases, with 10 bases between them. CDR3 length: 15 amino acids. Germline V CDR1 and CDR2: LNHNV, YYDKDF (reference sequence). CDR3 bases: TGTGCCACCAGCAGAGATTTGGCAAATCAAGAGACCCAGTACTTC. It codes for CATSRDLANQETQYF.

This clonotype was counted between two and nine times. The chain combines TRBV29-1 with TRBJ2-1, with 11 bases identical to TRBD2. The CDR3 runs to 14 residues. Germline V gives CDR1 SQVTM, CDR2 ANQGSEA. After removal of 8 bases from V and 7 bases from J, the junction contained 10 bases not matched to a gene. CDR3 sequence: CSHKLAGVLNEQFF. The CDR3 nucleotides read TGCAGCCATAAACTAGCGGGAGTATTAAATGAGCAGTTCTTC.

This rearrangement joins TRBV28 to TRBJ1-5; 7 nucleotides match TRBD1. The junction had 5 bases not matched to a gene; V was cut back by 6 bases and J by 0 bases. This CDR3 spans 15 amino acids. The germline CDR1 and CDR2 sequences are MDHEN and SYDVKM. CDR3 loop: CASRLTGYSNQPQHF. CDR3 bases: TGTGCCAGCAGACTGACAGGGTATAGCAATCAGCCCCAGCATTTT.

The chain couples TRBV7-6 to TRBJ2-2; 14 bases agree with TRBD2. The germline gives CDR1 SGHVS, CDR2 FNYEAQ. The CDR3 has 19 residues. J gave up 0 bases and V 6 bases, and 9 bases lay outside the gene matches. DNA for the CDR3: TGTGCCAGCAGTTGGGACCCGGGACTAGCGGGGGCGAACACCGGGGAGCTGTTTTTT. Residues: CASSWDPGLAGANTGELFF.

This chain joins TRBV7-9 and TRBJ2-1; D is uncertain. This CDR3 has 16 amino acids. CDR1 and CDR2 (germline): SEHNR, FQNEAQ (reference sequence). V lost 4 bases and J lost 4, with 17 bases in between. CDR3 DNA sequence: TGTGCCAGCAGCTCGAATAAAGGACCCTCTTACAATGAGCAGTTCTTC. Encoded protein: CASSSNKGPSYNEQFF. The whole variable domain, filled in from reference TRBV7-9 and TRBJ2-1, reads DTGVSQNPRHKITKRGQNVTFRCDPISEHNRLYWYRQTLGQGPEFLTYFQNEAQLEKSRLLSDRFSAERPKGSFSTLEIQRTEQGDSAMYLCASSSNKGPSYNEQFFGPGTRLTVL.

CDR3 nucleotide sequence: TGTGCCAGCAGCTCCCCTGGATACGAGCAGTACGTC. This encodes CASSSPGYEQYV. This chain connects TRBV11-2 to TRBJ2-7; unclear D gene. V lost 4 bases and J 4 bases, leaving 8 bases between the germline ends. The CDR3 covers 12 residues. Germline CDR1 reads SGHAT; CDR2 reads FQNNGV.

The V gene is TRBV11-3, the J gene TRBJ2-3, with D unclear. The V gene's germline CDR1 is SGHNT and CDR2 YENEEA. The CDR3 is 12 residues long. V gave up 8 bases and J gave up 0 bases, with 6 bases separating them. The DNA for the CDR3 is TGTGCCAGCCGGTTAAGCACAGATACGCAGTATTTT. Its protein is CASRLSTDTQYF. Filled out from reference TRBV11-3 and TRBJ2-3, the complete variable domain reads EAGVVQSPRYKIIEKKQPVAFWCNPISGHNTLYWYLQNLGQGPELLIRYENEEAVDDSQLPKDRFSAERLKGVDSTLKIQPAELGDSAVYLCASRLSTDTQYFGPGTRLTVL.

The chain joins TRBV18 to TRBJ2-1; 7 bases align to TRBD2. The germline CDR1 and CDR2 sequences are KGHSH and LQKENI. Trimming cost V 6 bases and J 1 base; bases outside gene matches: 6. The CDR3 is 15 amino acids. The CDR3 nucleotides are TGTGCCAGCTCGCCTAGCGGAATTTCCTACAATGAGCAGTTCTTC. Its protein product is CASSPSGISYNEQFF.

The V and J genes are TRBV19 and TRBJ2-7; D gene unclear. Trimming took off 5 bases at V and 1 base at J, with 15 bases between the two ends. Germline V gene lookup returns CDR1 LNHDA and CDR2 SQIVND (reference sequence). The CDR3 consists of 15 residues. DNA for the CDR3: TGTGCCAGTAGTGTGACGCCACAATCTTCCTACGAGCAGTACTTC. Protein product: CASSVTPQSSYEQYF.

CDR3 loop: CASSPSSGRAYEQYF. DNA of the CDR3: TGTGCCAGCAGTCCTTCTAGCGGGAGGGCCTACGAGCAGTACTTC. This chain connects TRBV12-3 or TRBV12-4 to TRBJ2-7; 12 nucleotides match TRBD2. Germline trimming cut 5 bases from V and 2 bases from J; bases unmatched to any gene: 4. This CDR3 has 15 residues.

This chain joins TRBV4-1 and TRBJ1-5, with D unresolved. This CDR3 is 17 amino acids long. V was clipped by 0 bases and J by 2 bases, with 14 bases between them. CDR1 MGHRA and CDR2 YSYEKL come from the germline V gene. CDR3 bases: TGCGCCAGCAGCCAAGATTTCGGGGTTTGGCGCAATCAGCCCCAGCATTTT. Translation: CASSQDFGVWRNQPQHF.

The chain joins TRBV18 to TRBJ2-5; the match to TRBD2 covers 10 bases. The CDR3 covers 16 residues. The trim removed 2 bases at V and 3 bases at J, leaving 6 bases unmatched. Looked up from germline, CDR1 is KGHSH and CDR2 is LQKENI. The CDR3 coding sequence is TGTGCCAGCTCACCAGGGCTAGCGGGAGTAAAAGAGACCCAGTACTTC. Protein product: CASSPGLAGVKETQYF.

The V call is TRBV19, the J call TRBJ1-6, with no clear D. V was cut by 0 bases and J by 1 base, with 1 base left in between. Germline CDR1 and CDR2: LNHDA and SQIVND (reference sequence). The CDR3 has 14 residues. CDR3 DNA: TGTGCCAGTAGTATAGAATCCTATAATTCACCCCTCCACTTT. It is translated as CASSIESYNSPLHF. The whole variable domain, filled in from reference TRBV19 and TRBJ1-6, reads DGGITQSPKYLFRKEGQNVTLSCEQNLNHDAMYWYRQDPGQGLRLIYYSQIVNDFQKGDIAEGYSVSREKKESFPLTVTSAQKNPTAFYLCASSIESYNSPLHFGNGTRLTVT.